This T cell receptor (beta chain) came from a study of CDR3 diversity in severe acne. The V gene end was trimmed by 6 bases and the J gene end by 4 bases; junction bases not matched to a gene: 13. There are 16 residues in the CDR3. Per the germline V gene, CDR1 is MGHDK and CDR2 is SYGVNS. A single record per CDR3 protein comes from TCRdb applying MiXCR to the PCR reads. The sample includes approximately 90,000 distinct CDR3 sequences, 45% to 50% of them seen just once. V and J are TRBV25-1 and TRBJ2-3; 7 bases fit TRBD1. The sequencing sample was made of blood. This TCR came from a male donor with severe acne vulgaris. The CDR3: CASSHPTGPGADTQYF. The CDR3 DNA reads as TGTGCCAGCAGCCACCCGACAGGGCCTGGAGCAGATACGCAGTATTTT.